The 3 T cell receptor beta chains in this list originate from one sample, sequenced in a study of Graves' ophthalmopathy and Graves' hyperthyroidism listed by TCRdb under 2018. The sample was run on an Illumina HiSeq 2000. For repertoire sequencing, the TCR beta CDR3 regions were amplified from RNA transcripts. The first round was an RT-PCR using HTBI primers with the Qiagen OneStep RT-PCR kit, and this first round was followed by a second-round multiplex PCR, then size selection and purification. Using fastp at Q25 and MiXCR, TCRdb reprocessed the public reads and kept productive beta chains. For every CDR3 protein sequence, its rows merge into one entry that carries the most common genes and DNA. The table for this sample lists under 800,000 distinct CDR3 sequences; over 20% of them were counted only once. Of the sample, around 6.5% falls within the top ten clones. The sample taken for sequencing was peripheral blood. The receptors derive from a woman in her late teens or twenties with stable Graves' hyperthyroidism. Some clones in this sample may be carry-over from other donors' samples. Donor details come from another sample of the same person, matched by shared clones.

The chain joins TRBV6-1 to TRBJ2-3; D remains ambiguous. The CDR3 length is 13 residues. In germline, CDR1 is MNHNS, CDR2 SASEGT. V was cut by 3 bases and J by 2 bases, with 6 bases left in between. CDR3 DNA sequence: TGTGCCAGCAGTGACAGCCTCACAGATACGCAGTATTTT. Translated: CASSDSLTDTQYF.

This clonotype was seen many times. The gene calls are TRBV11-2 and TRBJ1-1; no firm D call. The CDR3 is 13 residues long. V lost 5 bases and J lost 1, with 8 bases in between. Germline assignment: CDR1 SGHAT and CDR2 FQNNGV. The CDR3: CASSIPANTEAFF. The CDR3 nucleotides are TGTGCCAGCAGCATACCAGCGAACACTGAAGCTTTCTTT.

The CDR3 sequence: CATSVEPNTEAFF. CDR3 DNA sequence: TGTGCCACCAGTGTGGAACCGAACACTGAAGCTTTCTTT. J is TRBJ1-1 and V is TRBV24-1, with no clear D. Germline V CDR1 and CDR2: KGHDR, SFDVKD. Trimming took off 5 bases at V and 1 base at J, with 7 bases between the two ends. This CDR3 is built from 13 residues.